This entry describes one T cell receptor beta chain. Which antigen it targets is not known. No base quality values were provided; no much bigger clone lies one nucleotide off. CDR1 and CDR2, looked up from the germline V gene (reference sequence), are MNHEY and SMNVEV. V gives up 5 bases and J gives up 0 bases, and the segment between their germline ends measures 14 bases. From cysteine to phenylalanine, the CDR3 is 16 amino acids long. Only the CDR3 DNA is retained, 48 bases long and in frame from the first base. This entry is derived from a study of cytomegalovirus exposure and HLA in healthy donors (dated 2017 in TCRdb). General notes on the study: An earlier analysis of 550 to 700 of the donors reported approximately 270 Gb of sequence data and some 100 million unique TCR beta sequences from around 200 million T cells. Roughly 300 gigabases of sequencing data and roughly 81 million unique TCR sequences made up an early release that covered over 550 HLA-typed donors. Of the approximately 400 genotyped donors, 81% fell in the genetic ancestry cluster associated with self-reported Caucasian donors. The study aimed to test whether cataloging public T cell receptors could reveal signatures of past pathogen exposure. The study profiled the T cell repertoires of some 610 subjects by immunosequencing and related them to cytomegalovirus serostatus. Along with the approximately 700-subject first cohort, a separate validation cohort of over a hundred different subjects was used. The study combined high-throughput TCR immunosequencing, statistical association of individual TCRs with disease status, and machine learning to predict cytomegalovirus infection status. A later analysis re-analyzed previously published TCR beta repertoires from about 600 donors and added high-resolution HLA genotyping to study TCR occurrence patterns. Rather than drawing on any new phenotypic data, the later analysis identified candidate immune exposures from TCR beta sequences and the way those sequences occurred across donors. An earlier analysis of several hundred of the donors used high-throughput TCR beta sequencing to judge whether each TCR beta V gene segment behaved as functional or pseudogenic. Donor age, sex, ethnicity and CMV serostatus were collected together with the repertoire data. Genome-wide SNP genotypes for about 65% of the 666 donors were used in a later genetic analysis, which treated that subset as a discovery cohort. All discovery cohort repertoires had been generated on a single sequencing platform. HLA typing included class I and class II loci at four-digit resolution. Typing coverage differed by locus: A, B, C, DRB1 and DQB1 were typed in about 629-640 donors, DQA1 in about 510, DPA1 in some 600, and DPB1 in approximately 450. Because of strong linkage in the cohort, roughly five DR-DQ haplotypes were treated as single units for association and clustering. Across approximately 400 genotyped donors of the cohort, an average of 235,054 unique TCR beta nucleotide sequences per donor were sequenced, and approximately 17% of those sequences were non-productive.

The library was generated by the immunoSEQ multiplex PCR assay. The multiplex PCR relied on a mix of 60 forward primers for TCR Vbeta segments and 13 reverse primers for TCR Jbeta segments. The CDR3 region of rearranged TCR beta genes was amplified from genomic DNA by a multiplex PCR assay. On the Illumina HiSeq System, the amplified TCR beta libraries were sequenced as 87-base-pair reads. Processing in the source paper ran as follows. Across the 700 or so repertoires, a later analysis counted roughly 84 million unique TCR beta chains, roughly 11 million of which were shared by at least two donors. To remove PCR and sequencing errors, raw reads were error-corrected and collapsed into unique sequences using a nearest-neighbor algorithm that merged closely related sequences. V, D and J gene segments were assigned by aligning CDR3 sequences to IMGT reference sequences. For a sequence to be retained, a match of at least six nucleotides to both a V gene segment and a J gene segment was required. A rearrangement was called productive if the CDR3 had no stop codons and remained in frame with V and J, and every other rearrangement was called non-productive. Following IMGT convention, CDR3 was defined as the stretch from the second conserved V-encoded cysteine to the conserved J-encoded phenylalanine. The earlier analysis of some 580 of the donors excluded any sequence lacking an unambiguous match to a single V gene segment. In an earlier analysis of approximately 590 of the donors, V segments were called functional above 56.7% productive rearrangements and were called segregating when the between-donor standard deviation exceeded 5%. A statistical classification framework was developed to diagnose cytomegalovirus status using the catalog of TCR beta chain sequences. In a later analysis, V and J genes were assigned by comparing TCR nucleotide sequences against IMGT/GENE-DB human TR gene sequences. In a later analysis, CDR3 sequences and most-parsimonious VDJ recombination scenarios were assigned using the TCRdist pipeline. A later analysis defined each TCR beta chain by its CDR3 amino acid sequence plus V-gene family, and excluded reads lacking a unique V-gene family. To address suspected cross-contamination and a sequencing artifact, a later analysis removed roughly 640 highly shared, low-generation-probability nucleotide sequences. In a later analysis, a clonal expansion index for each public chain was calculated from normalized within-repertoire ranks of inferred template counts. In a later analysis, generation probabilities were computed using a VDJ recombination model fitted to out-of-frame rearrangements, and the results were checked against IGoR. A later analysis scored TCR-TCR, TCR-HLA and TCR-CMV co-occurrence with hypergeometric tests, applying a repertoire-size bias correction to TCR pairs. A later analysis estimated false discovery rates by permuting HLA or CMV assignments 20 times. A later analysis grouped co-occurring TCRs with DBSCAN, adding TCRdist sequence similarity when clustering within HLA-allele-positive subsets. Co-occurrence clustering excluded repertoires with fewer than 30,000 or more than 120,000 public chains, plus five with anomalous nucleotide sharing. Drawn from immuneACCESS, this table holds only the in-frame rearrangements with V and J called that TCRdb kept. Clones are partly lost; checked studies trace under half to an unresolved V gene and leave the rest unexplained. D and trimming come from the DNA, and the V and J calls and clone size come from that table. Across this sample there are around 130,000 clones, with roughly 80% seen only once. In total, the top ten clones hold about 1% of the sample.

The cohort comprised 710 or so healthy bone marrow donors. Cohort members were all nominally healthy when sampled, although unrecorded immune exposures were likely present. The donor was CMV seronegative and belonged to the group of roughly 330 seronegative cohort members. A peripheral blood sample was provided by each donor, and peripheral blood mononuclear cells were used for TCR beta sequencing. Genomic DNA was extracted from the blood cell samples with the Qiagen DNeasy Blood Extraction Kit. The full study reports these points: For the cohort, immune exposure information was limited to CMV serostatus. Correlated functional status among segregating V segments might be attributable to linkage disequilibrium, but an unknown experimental factor could not be ruled out. V-gene and J-gene trimming of TCR beta chains was associated with a missense DCLRE1C variant in a later genetic analysis, and the association was replicated in an independent cohort. HLA typing was unavailable for some donors at each locus, so association tests used only the typed subset. A later analysis associated some 17,000 TCR beta sequences with specific HLA alleles at a false discovery rate of 0.05. A cluster of highly shared sequence variants was judged likely to represent a technical artifact of the sequencing pipeline. An earlier analysis of 587 of the donors showed that most TCR beta V segments appeared in productive rearrangements either about 87% or about 30% of the time, which broadly matched IMGT annotations. When HLA alleles, especially DR and DQ, strongly co-occurred, attributing TCR associations to individual alleles was difficult. In a later analysis, several top co-occurrence clusters were reported to appear linked to parvovirus B19, influenza, CMV and Epstein-Barr virus. According to a later analysis, TCR association rates differed among HLA loci, with DRB1 alleles showing the most associated TCRs and HLA-C alleles showing the fewest. In a later analysis, HLA-associated TCR beta chains showed more clonal expansion and lower generation probabilities than non-associated chains that were equally common. Over 15 rarely observed V segments, including chromosome 9 orphons, were excluded from the earlier analysis of several hundred of the donors because counts were too low. According to a later analysis, most CMV-associated TCR beta chains appeared to be HLA-restricted, and the HLA associations seemed to be driven largely by CMV exposure. In the study, 150 to 200 TCR beta chains were listed as associated with cytomegalovirus. A further reported finding was that TCR beta sequences accurately predicted the HLA-A and HLA-B alleles for most subjects in the first cohort. According to a later genetic analysis, donors in an Asian-associated ancestry cluster had fewer N-insertions in productive TCRs than the approximately 610-donor mean. Roughly uniform sequencing depth across donors was assumed in presence/absence analyses, although this assumption may not hold. The classifier was reported to diagnose cytomegalovirus status with high specificity and sensitivity in both the original and validation cohorts. In this cohort, only TCR beta chains were sequenced, and detectable features were limited by the absence of alpha or paired-chain data. Across donors, most TCR sequences were observed very rarely, whereas some public TCRs were present in many individuals. In vitro tests confirmed that three of the cytomegalovirus-associated TCR beta chains recognize cytomegalovirus antigens. Because the 87-base-pair reads could not distinguish some IMGT-functional V segments, including TRBV6-2 and TRBV6-3, those segments were excluded. The authors suggested that the approach could potentially be extended to other disease states and immunological phenotypes.

This receptor chain uses TRBV27 and TRBJ2-1; the D gene is perhaps TRBD2, from 6 matching bases. The receptor comes from a boy under 18 in good health and CMV-seronegative. The sequencing sample was made of PBMCs. The DNA sequence is TGTGCCAGCAGTCCCTCTAGCGAAAGCTCCTACAATGAGCAGTTCTTC. Translated, it gives CASSPSSESSYNEQFF.